The rows below give T cell receptor beta chains drawn from one sample of a study of radiotherapy plus CTLA-4 blockade in lung cancer. Clones were sequenced by immunoSEQ multiplex PCR, and TCRdb holds only the in-frame ones, with some missing. This sample carries about 46,000 clones, 60% to 80% of them seen once, and the ten largest clones take over 2%. Sequenced here: peripheral blood, sampled from a patient treated with radiotherapy plus ipilimumab. The receptors originated from a human donor with non-small cell lung cancer whose response to radiotherapy plus ipilimumab could not be evaluated. Both conserved end residues are part of each CDR3. Fields, in order: D gene, V gene, J gene, clone size, CDR3 DNA, CDR3 protein. The D gene is left open where the match is weak. A clone size is listed for some rows: how often the clone was seen (once, few, many), or a class if it is expanded.

TRBD1	TRBV7-2	TRBJ2-7	-	TGTGCCAGCAGCTTTTCCGGGACAGGGACCGAGCAGTACTTC	CASSFSGTGTEQYF
-	TRBV7-2	TRBJ2-7	-	TGTGCCAGCAGCTACATGAGTGTAAGGGGGGGGAACTACGAGCAGTACTTC	CASSYMSVRGGNYEQYF
TRBD1	TRBV6-5	TRBJ1-6	-	TGTGCCAGCTGCCGTGTTGGACAGGGTAATTCACCCCTCCACTTT	CASCRVGQGNSPLHF
TRBD2	TRBV13	TRBJ2-3	once	TGTGCCAGCAGCGTACGACTAGCGGGAGTAGGGGATACGCAGTATTTT	CASSVRLAGVGDTQYF
TRBD2	TRBV5-6	TRBJ2-2	-	TGTGCCAGCTTTCTAGCGGGGGACACCGGGGAGCTGTTTTTT	CASFLAGDTGELFF
TRBD1	TRBV6-5	TRBJ1-2	-	TGTGCCAGCAGTTACATCAGGACAGGGGGCGGCTATGGCTACACCTTC	CASSYIRTGGGYGYTF
-	TRBV2	TRBJ1-2	few	TGTGCCAGCAGTGAGAGGGGGAGCACCTATGGCTACACCTTC	CASSERGSTYGYTF
-	TRBV21-1	TRBJ2-7	-	TGTGCCAGCACCTCTGGGACTAGCGGGGGCAGCTCCTACGAGCAGTACTTC	CASTSGTSGGSSYEQYF
-	TRBV5-1	TRBJ1-2	-	TGCGCCAGCAGCTTGTTGTCAGGGAACTATGGCTACACCTTC	CASSLLSGNYGYTF
TRBD2	TRBV5-1	TRBJ2-7	few	TGCGCCAGCAGCTGGGCTAGCGGGGTGTCCGAGCAGTACTTC	CASSWASGVSEQYF
TRBD1	TRBV5-1	TRBJ2-3	-	TGCGCCAGCAGCTTGGGACAGGGGGGAAGTACGCAGTATTTT	CASSLGQGGSTQYF
TRBD2	TRBV19	TRBJ2-7	once	TGTGCCAGTAGTATAGAGGACTTCGGACTAGCGGGATTCAACGAGCAGTACTTC	CASSIEDFGLAGFNEQYF
TRBD1	TRBV30	TRBJ1-2	-	TGTGCCTGGACGCCTCCGGGACAGGGAGGCTATAGCTACACCTTC	CAWTPPGQGGYSYTF
-	TRBV18	TRBJ2-4	-	TGTGCCAGCTCACCTACTACCGGGGAGAACATTCAGTACTTC	CASSPTTGENIQYF
-	TRBV7-8	TRBJ1-2	-	TGTGCCAGCAGCTTATCGGGGTTAAGCGGCTACACCTTC	CASSLSGLSGYTF
-	TRBV6-5	TRBJ1-3	-	TGTGCCAGCAGCCGGGGGGGGGTTAACACCATATATTTT	CASSRGGVNTIYF
TRBD1	TRBV6-6	TRBJ1-6	-	TGTGCCAGCAGTTACTCAGGACAGGGAGATAATTCACCCCTCCACTTT	CASSYSGQGDNSPLHF
-	TRBV6-5	TRBJ2-7	once	TGTGCCAGCAGTTACGGTAACTTCTACGAGCAGTACTTC	CASSYGNFYEQYF
TRBD2	TRBV18	TRBJ2-1	-	TGTGCCAGCTCACCACCGGAATGGCTAGCGGGAGAACTCTACAATGAGCAGTTCTTC	CASSPPEWLAGELYNEQFF
TRBD2	TRBV6-5	TRBJ2-3	-	TGTGCCAGCCGGCTAGCGGGAACAGATACGCAGTATTTT	CASRLAGTDTQYF
-	TRBV19	TRBJ2-2	-	TGTGCCAGTAGTTCCCGGACTGGCGGGGAGCTGTTTTTT	CASSSRTGGELFF
-	TRBV28	TRBJ2-5	-	TGTGCCAGCAGTTTCGGCGGGGATCAAGAGACCCAGTACTTC	CASSFGGDQETQYF
-	TRBV18	TRBJ1-3	few	TGTGCCAGCTCCCAGGCGACAGGAAACACCATATATTTT	CASSQATGNTIYF
-	TRBV25-1	TRBJ2-5	-	TGTGCCAGCAGTGATCGGGACTTTACTAGGAGGCAGTACTTC	CASSDRDFTRRQYF
-	TRBV27	TRBJ1-2	few	TGTGCCAGCAGTTCCACCAGGGATTACTATGGCTACACCTTC	CASSSTRDYYGYTF
-	TRBV19	TRBJ2-2	-	TGTGCCAGTAGCAACAGGAACACCGGGGAGCTGTTTTTT	CASSNRNTGELFF
TRBD2	TRBV7-9	TRBJ2-1	once	TGTGCCAGCAGCTTCACTAGCGGTTACGGTGAGCAGTTCTTC	CASSFTSGYGEQFF